A selection of T cell receptor beta chains follows, all from one sample in a study of T cell repertoires in cytomegalovirus infection. TCRdb passed the reads through MiXCR, listing each CDR3 protein once. The top ten clones hold approximately 26% of a sample with about 180,000 distinct CDR3 sequences, about 17% of them seen once. Sample: CD8+ T cells from PBMCs. Receptor source: a human donor in good health (CMV status not recorded). Some clones in this sample may be carry-over from other donors' samples. The CDR3 runs from the conserved cysteine through the conserved F or W. The order of the fields is clone size, D gene, V gene, J gene, CDR3 DNA, CDR3 protein. A D gene is named only where the DNA matches it firmly. A clone size is listed for some rows: how often the clone was seen (once, few, many), or a class if it is expanded.

NA	NA	TRBV7-9	TRBJ2-5	TGTGCCAGCAGCGGCGGGACACAGTACCAAGAGACCCAGTACTTC	CASSGGTQYQETQYF
few	NA	TRBV2	TRBJ2-1	TGTGCCAGCTTACACTATGAGCAGTTCTTC	CASLHYEQFF
NA	NA	TRBV4-1	TRBJ2-3	TGCGCCAGCAGCCTTGGATCTGAATGGCCAGATACGCAGTATTTT	CASSLGSEWPDTQYF
few	NA	TRBV28	TRBJ1-5	TGTGCCAGCCGTCCCACGGACAGTAAACATCAGCCCCAGCATTTT	CASRPTDSKHQPQHF
NA	NA	TRBV20-1	TRBJ2-1	TGCAGTGCAAATACCGGGGGGCCCCAGTTCTTC	CSANTGGPQFF
NA	NA	TRBV12-3/TRBV12-4	TRBJ1-1	TGTGCCAGCAGTTTAGGGACCCTTACGGCTTTCTTT	CASSLGTLTAFF
few	NA	TRBV23-1	TRBJ2-4	TGCGCCAGCAGTCAAGTCAGTTCCGATCTGACCAAAAACATTCAGTACTTC	CASSQVSSDLTKNIQYF
NA	NA	TRBV11-2	TRBJ2-1	TGTGCCAGCAGCCAAGGACAGCCCCCCTCCTACAATGAGCAGTTCTTC	CASSQGQPPSYNEQFF
NA	NA	TRBV10-3	TRBJ1-3	TGTGCCATCAGTGAGTCGTTTTCCCAGGAGCCCTTCTCTGGAAACACCATATATTTT	CAISESFSQEPFSGNTIYF
few	TRBD2	TRBV7-9	TRBJ2-7	TGTGCCAGCAGTCCGGGAGGGACCTACGAGCAGTACTTC	CASSPGGTYEQYF
NA	NA	TRBV7-9	TRBJ1-1	TGTGCCAGCAGCGCCCCTTCGAACACTGAAGCTTTCTTT	CASSAPSNTEAFF
NA	TRBD2	TRBV7-8	TRBJ2-1	TGTGCCAGCAGCTTTAGCGGGGGGACGAATGAGCAGTTCTTC	CASSFSGGTNEQFF
many	TRBD2	TRBV12-3/TRBV12-4	TRBJ2-1	TGTGCCAGCAGGCTAGCGGGGGATTACAATGAGCAGTTCTTC	CASRLAGDYNEQFF
NA	TRBD1	TRBV2	TRBJ2-3	TGTGCCAGCAGTGAGTGGACAGGGTCTGCAGATACGCAGTATTTT	CASSEWTGSADTQYF
NA	NA	TRBV6-6	TRBJ2-7	TGTGCCAGCGGACCGGGACGAAATTACGAGCAGTACTTC	CASGPGRNYEQYF
NA	NA	TRBV7-2	TRBJ2-7	TGTGCCAGCAGCCATTCGGACAGCCCCTACGAGCAGTACTTC	CASSHSDSPYEQYF
NA	NA	TRBV27	TRBJ1-2	TGTGCCAGCAGTGCCGGGGGGGCTAACTATGGCTACACCTTC	CASSAGGANYGYTF